A single sample gave rise to the 32 T cell receptor beta chains below, sequenced in a study of blood T cell repertoires in COVID-19. Profiling relied on immunoSEQ multiplex PCR, and the TCRdb table lists in-frame clones only, not all of them. The sample includes 85,000 to 130,000 clones, roughly 83% of them seen just once. The specimen sequenced was peripheral blood. These receptors were taken from a woman aged 80 or over with active or convalescent COVID-19.

The V call is TRBV21-1, the J call TRBJ1-2. TRBV21-1 has pseudogene status. This CDR3 has 13 residues. The chain's CDR3 is CASSKVTPGGYTF. CDR3 nucleotides: TGTGCCAGCAGCAAGGTGACGCCGGGGGGCTACACCTTC.

J is TRBJ2-7 and V is TRBV6-5; D not certain. CDR3 length: 11 amino acids. The V end lost 6 bases, the J end lost 5 bases, and 8 bases lay between the germline ends. CDR1 is MNHEY, CDR2 SVGAGI, per germline. CDR3 sequence reads: CASSQSDEQYF. The CDR3 DNA reads as TGTGCCAGCAGCCAGAGCGACGAGCAGTACTTC.

This rearrangement joins TRBV20-1 to TRBJ2-3; D ambiguous. This CDR3 has 11 amino acids. Trimming took off 0 bases at V and 8 bases at J, with 6 bases between the two ends. The germline V gene has CDR1 DFQATT and CDR2 SNEGSKA (reference sequence). CDR3 bases: TGCAGTGCTAGAGATCCTCCTACGCAGTATTTT. Amino acids: CSARDPPTQYF.

The chain links TRBV30 to TRBJ2-1; D perhaps matches TRBD2 (7 bases). The CDR3 consists of 14 residues. V lost 8 bases and J lost 7, with 21 bases in between. The V gene's germline CDR1 is GTSNPN and CDR2 SVGIG (reference sequence). CDR3 region: CASQGGDFRNEQFF. CDR3 DNA sequence: TGTGCCAGCCAAGGGGGGGATTTCAGGAATGAGCAGTTCTTC.

The chain links TRBV5-1 to TRBJ2-1; 11 nucleotides align to TRBD1. The V and J ends lost 4 bases and 6 bases, in that order; junction bases with no gene match: 3. In germline, CDR1 is SGHRS, CDR2 YFSETQ. The length of the CDR3 is 14 residues. As DNA, the CDR3 is TGCGCCAGCAGCCCCGGGACAGGGGGCAATGAGCAGTTCTTC. This gives the protein CASSPGTGGNEQFF.

V is TRBV7-2 and J is TRBJ1-1; 7 bases are shared with TRBD1. Germline V gene data show CDR1 as SGHTA and CDR2 as FQGNSA. Germline trimming cut 5 bases from V and 6 bases from J; bases unmatched to any gene: 6. The CDR3 length is 13 residues. In nucleotides, the CDR3 is TGTGCCAGCAGCCACGGACAGGAAGCTGAAGCTTTCTTT. Protein sequence: CASSHGQEAEAFF.

V is TRBV28 and J is TRBJ1-4, with TRBD1 as a possible D gene (5 bases). V was shortened by 2 bases and J by 0 bases, with 10 bases between the two germline ends. The CDR3 has 16 residues. Germline V CDR1 and CDR2: MDHEN, SYDVKM. CDR3 sequence reads: CASSLVRVTTNEKLFF. CDR3 bases: TGTGCCAGCAGTTTAGTCAGGGTTACAACTAATGAAAAACTGTTTTTT.

This chain links TRBV6-4 with TRBJ1-1; 11 positions match TRBD1. The CDR3 sequence is 14 residues long. J was trimmed by 5 bases and V by 5 bases; bases with no gene match: 4. Germline CDR1 and CDR2: MRHNA and SNTAGT. CDR3 sequence: CASSTGQGATEAFF. Here the CDR3 DNA reads TGTGCCAGCAGTACCGGACAGGGGGCAACTGAAGCTTTCTTT.

The chain has TRBV6-6 and TRBJ1-3; perhaps TRBD1 as D (5 bases). This CDR3 spans 12 amino acids. Between the trimmed V and J ends, which lost 10 bases and 6 bases, there was a span of 13 bases. Germline-derived CDR1 and CDR2 are MNHNY and SVGAGI (reference sequence). This CDR3 reads CATQGLENTIYF. The DNA of the CDR3 is TGTGCCACCCAGGGTCTGGAAAACACCATATATTTT.

V and J are TRBV5-5 and TRBJ1-1, with TRBD1 matching over 10 bases. From germline, CDR1 is SGHKS and CDR2 YYEKEE (reference sequence). V was pared by 3 bases and J by 4 bases, with 3 bases of the junction left unmatched. The CDR3 loop spans 14 amino acids. CDR3 in DNA: TGTGCCAGCAGCTGGGGACAGGGGAGCACTGAAGCTTTCTTT. As protein: CASSWGQGSTEAFF.

The chain joins TRBV24-1 to TRBJ1-1; a possible D gene is TRBD1 (6 bases). The CDR3 contains 17 residues. Trimming left V 6 bases short and J 0 bases short, with 19 bases between. Germline loops: CDR1 KGHDR, CDR2 SFDVKD. The CDR3 region is CATSPYIAWTVNTEAFF. The CDR3 coding sequence is TGTGCCACCAGTCCCTATATTGCCTGGACAGTGAACACTGAAGCTTTCTTT.

The gene calls are TRBV6-1 and TRBJ2-3, with D perhaps matching TRBD1 (6 bases). CDR3 length: 15 residues. Trimming removed 2 bases at V and 0 bases at J, with 9 bases between. Germline CDR1 is MNHNS and CDR2 is SASEGT. CDR3: CASSEIGGSTDTQYF. The CDR3 bases are TGTGCCAGCAGTGAAATAGGGGGTAGCACAGATACGCAGTATTTT.

This clone was picked up many times. The V call is TRBV7-8, the J call TRBJ2-7; 8 bases map to TRBD1. The CDR3 has 14 residues. Germline V CDR1 and CDR2: SGHVS, FQNEAQ. The J segment lost 5 bases and the V segment lost 5 bases, leaving 8 bases of the junction unmatched. The CDR3 here is CASSTRTGPHEQYF. CDR3 sequence (DNA): TGTGCCAGCAGCACCCGGACAGGGCCTCACGAGCAGTACTTC.

This chain uses TRBV7-3 with TRBJ2-1; D is ambiguous. The CDR3 contains 17 residues. Trimming pared 10 bases from V and 0 bases from J, leaving 22 bases between. CDR1 is SGHTA, CDR2 FQGTGA, per germline. CDR3 residues: CATNQNLVLSSYNEQFF. The CDR3 region has the DNA TGTGCCACCAACCAAAACTTGGTACTAAGCTCCTACAATGAGCAGTTCTTC.

The rearrangement links TRBV6-5 to TRBJ1-1; the D gene is possibly TRBD1 (6 bases). This CDR3 has 14 amino acids. Germline loops: CDR1 MNHEY, CDR2 SVGAGI. Trimming took 6 bases from V and 5 from J, leaving 16 bases between them. The CDR3 is CASRFETGMTEAFF. DNA of the CDR3: TGTGCCAGCAGGTTTGAGACAGGCATGACTGAAGCTTTCTTT.

The rearrangement uses TRBV7-2 and TRBJ2-7, with 8 bases matching TRBD2. The CDR3 runs to 17 residues. V gave up 0 bases and J gave up 3 bases; unmatched junction bases: 10. CDR1 and CDR2 (germline): SGHTA, FQGNSA. CDR3 DNA: TGTGCCAGCAGCTTAGCGCCAACGGGGCTAGCGGGCTACGAGCAGTACTTC. Translation: CASSLAPTGLAGYEQYF.

V usage is TRBV6-2 or TRBV6-3 and J usage is TRBJ2-7; D unclear. The CDR3 contains 13 residues. Trimming cost V 2 bases and J 2 bases, with 7 bases left between them. In germline, CDR1 is MNHEY, CDR2 SVGEGT. The CDR3 loop is CASSYVQTYEQYF. CDR3 in DNA: TGTGCCAGCAGTTACGTTCAGACCTACGAGCAGTACTTC.

This clone was seen only a few times. The chain joins TRBV30 to TRBJ1-1; D is perhaps TRBD1 (5 bases). This CDR3 is 12 amino acids long. The V gene lost 0 bases and the J gene lost 8 bases, with 10 bases spanning the gap. From germline, CDR1 is GTSNPN and CDR2 SVGIG (reference sequence). The CDR3 region is CAWSVRQIEAFF. The CDR3 bases are TGTGCCTGGAGTGTTCGACAGATAGAAGCTTTCTTT.

This clone showed up just once. The chain employs TRBV14 and TRBJ2-5, with TRBD2 identical over 8 bases. V lost 4 bases and J lost 4; bases outside the gene matches: 8. Germline values: CDR1 SGHDN, CDR2 FVKESK. This CDR3 comprises 15 residues. DNA of the CDR3: TGTGCCAGCAGCCTAAGAAGGCTAGCGGGAGAGACCCAGTACTTC. It specifies CASSLRRLAGETQYF.

The CDR3 sequence is CATAGIGRTARSPLHF. For the CDR3, the DNA is TGTGCCACCGCGGGGATTGGGAGGACCGCACGTTCACCCCTCCACTTT. V is TRBV19 and J is TRBJ1-6; D is uncertain. The germline V and J ends were trimmed by 10 bases and 9 bases, with 25 bases remaining between them. The CDR3 has 16 residues. The germline gives CDR1 LNHDA, CDR2 SQIVND (reference sequence).

The V call is TRBV4-1, the J call TRBJ2-2, with D unresolved. The germline CDR1 and CDR2 sequences are MGHRA and YSYEKL. V lost 0 bases to trimming and J lost 1 base, with 6 bases between them. The length of the CDR3 is 15 residues. The CDR3 sequence is CASSQESQNTGELFF. In DNA form, the CDR3 reads TGCGCCAGCAGCCAAGAGAGCCAGAACACCGGGGAGCTGTTTTTT.

The chain links TRBV11-3 to TRBJ2-1; D might be TRBD2 (6 bases). CDR1 is SGHNT, CDR2 YENEEA, per germline. The CDR3 runs 16 residues. V was trimmed by 5 bases and J by 0 bases, leaving 14 bases between them. The CDR3 is CASSLGLRSSYNEQFF. The CDR3 nucleotides are TGTGCCAGCAGCCTCGGACTAAGAAGCTCCTACAATGAGCAGTTCTTC.

This clone was counted between two and nine times. The chain employs TRBV28 and TRBJ2-7, with TRBD2 matching 11 bases. V shed 4 bases and J 6 bases; nucleotides not matched to a gene: 11. The CDR3 contains 16 residues. The V gene's germline CDR1 is MDHEN and CDR2 SYDVKM. The CDR3 sequence: CASSSLAGGQPAEQYF. As DNA, the CDR3 is TGTGCCAGCAGTTCGCTAGCGGGGGGCCAGCCGGCCGAGCAGTACTTC.

CDR3 in amino acids: CASSPDRSSYNSPLHF. In nucleotides, the CDR3 is TGTGCCAGCAGCCCTGACAGGAGCTCCTATAATTCACCCCTCCACTTT. This chain joins TRBV9 and TRBJ1-6; TRBD1 is a possible D gene (6 bases). CDR3 length: 16 amino acids. V was pared by 4 bases and J by 0 bases, with 11 bases between. Germline assignment: CDR1 SGDLS and CDR2 YYNGEE.

The V gene is TRBV10-3, the J gene TRBJ1-1; no reliable D call. This CDR3 contains 15 residues. V lost 0 bases to trimming and J lost 0 bases, with 8 bases between them. The V gene's germline CDR1 is ENHRY and CDR2 SYGVKD. The CDR3 DNA is TGTGCCATCAGTGAGTCGGGGAGGATGAACACTGAAGCTTTCTTT. This sequence encodes CAISESGRMNTEAFF.

This clone came up a few times. The chain uses TRBV29-1 and TRBJ1-1, with no clear D. CDR3 length: 12 residues. The V end lost 6 bases, the J end lost 0 bases, and 8 bases lay between the germline ends. Germline loops: CDR1 SQVTM, CDR2 ANQGSEA. This CDR3 is CSVAQVNTEAFF. CDR3 nucleotide sequence: TGCAGCGTCGCCCAGGTGAACACTGAAGCTTTCTTT.

The V and J genes are TRBV3-1 (or the pseudogene TRBV3-2) and TRBJ2-7; 7 nucleotides agree with TRBD1. CDR3 length: 13 amino acids. The V segment lost 6 bases and the J segment 6 bases; nucleotides outside the gene matches: 8. Germline CDR1 reads LGHDT; CDR2 reads YNNKEL (reference sequence). Written as DNA, the CDR3 is TGTGCCAGCAGTCCCCCCTCAGGGGGCGAGCAGTACTTC. As protein: CASSPPSGGEQYF.

The gene calls are TRBV6-1 and TRBJ2-4; 10 bases fit TRBD1. The CDR3 totals 17 residues. Per germline, CDR1 MNHNS and CDR2 SASEGT. V dropped 4 bases and J dropped 2; count of bases not matched to a gene: 8. The CDR3 loop is CASSAREGQGTKNIQYF. The CDR3 coding sequence is TGTGCCAGCAGTGCACGGGAGGGACAGGGGACCAAAAACATTCAGTACTTC.

The chain carries TRBV2 and TRBJ1-5; perhaps TRBD1 as D (6 bases). In germline, CDR1 is SNHLY, CDR2 FYNNEI. The CDR3 has 15 residues. V was shortened by 7 bases and J by 7 bases, with 20 bases between the two germline ends. The CDR3 region is CASTDVDRSGQPQHF. The DNA for the CDR3 is TGTGCCAGCACCGACGTCGACAGGAGTGGGCAGCCCCAGCATTTT.

V and J are TRBV4-2 and TRBJ2-2; 7 bases are shared with TRBD1. The CDR3 is 17 residues long. V shed 0 bases, J shed 0 bases, and the junction held 4 bases outside the gene matches. Germline CDR1 is LGHNA and CDR2 is YNFKEQ. CDR3 nucleotide sequence: TGTGCCAGCAGCCAAGATCCGGGACAGACGAACACCGGGGAGCTGTTTTTT. This encodes CASSQDPGQTNTGELFF.

The rearrangement links TRBV6-2 or TRBV6-3 to TRBJ2-4; no clear D gene. CDR1 and CDR2 from the germline V gene are MNHEY and SVGEGT. Between the trimmed V and J ends, which lost 6 bases and 0 bases, there was a span of 12 bases. The CDR3 is made up of 15 amino acids. The CDR3 DNA sequence: TGTGCCAGCAGCCTCGACAAGCTAGCCAAAAACATTCAGTACTTC. Translating gives CASSLDKLAKNIQYF.

The CDR3 DNA sequence: TGTGCCAGCTCACGGGGGGATAACTACGAGCAGTACTTC. Translating gives CASSRGDNYEQYF. V gene TRBV18 combines with J gene TRBJ2-7, with a possible D match to TRBD2 (6 bases). CDR1 is KGHSH, CDR2 LQKENI, per germline. The V end lost 4 bases, the J end lost 3 bases, and 10 bases lay between the germline ends. The CDR3 sequence is 13 residues long. Based on the CDR3 plus reference TRBV18 and TRBJ2-7, the full variable domain is NAGVMQNPRHLVRRRGQEARLRCSPMKGHSHVYWYRQLPEEGLKFMVYLQKENIIDESGMPKERFSAEFPKEGPSILRIQQVVRGDSAAYFCASSRGDNYEQYFGPGTRLTVT.